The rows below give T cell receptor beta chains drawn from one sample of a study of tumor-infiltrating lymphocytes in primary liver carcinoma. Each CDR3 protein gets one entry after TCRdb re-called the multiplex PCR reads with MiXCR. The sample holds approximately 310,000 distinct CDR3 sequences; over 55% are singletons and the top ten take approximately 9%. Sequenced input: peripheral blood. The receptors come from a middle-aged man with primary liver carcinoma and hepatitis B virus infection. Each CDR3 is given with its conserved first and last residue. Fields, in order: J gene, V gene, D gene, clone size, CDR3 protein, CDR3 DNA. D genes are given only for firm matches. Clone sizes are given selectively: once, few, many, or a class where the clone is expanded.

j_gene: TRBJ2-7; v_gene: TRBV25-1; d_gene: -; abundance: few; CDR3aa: CASRGGTYEQYF; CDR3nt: TGTGCCAGCAGGGGGGGTACCTACGAGCAGTACTTC
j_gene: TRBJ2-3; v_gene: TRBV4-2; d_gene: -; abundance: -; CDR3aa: CASSQDIGESSTDTQYF; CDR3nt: TGTGCCAGCAGCCAAGATATTGGGGAATCTAGCACAGATACGCAGTATTTT
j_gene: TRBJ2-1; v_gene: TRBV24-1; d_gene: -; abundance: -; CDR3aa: CATSDARLGLYNEQFF; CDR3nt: TGTGCCACCAGTGACGCTCGGCTGGGGCTCTACAATGAGCAGTTCTTC
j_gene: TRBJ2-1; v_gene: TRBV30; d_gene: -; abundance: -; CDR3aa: CAWARSYNEQFF; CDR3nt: TGTGCCTGGGCCCGGAGTTACAATGAGCAGTTCTTC
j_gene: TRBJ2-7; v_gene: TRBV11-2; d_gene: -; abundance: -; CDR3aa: CASSLAGGNHDEQYF; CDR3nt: TGTGCCAGCAGCTTAGCGGGTGGGAATCACGACGAGCAGTACTTC
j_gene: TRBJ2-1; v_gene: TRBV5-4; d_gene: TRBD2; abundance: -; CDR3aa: CARSWGTSGYNEQFF; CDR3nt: TGTGCCAGGAGCTGGGGGACTAGCGGCTACAATGAGCAGTTCTTC
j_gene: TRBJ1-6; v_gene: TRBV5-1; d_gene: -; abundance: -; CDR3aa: CASSLEGTYSPLHF; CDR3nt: TGCGCCAGCAGCTTGGAGGGGACATACTCACCCCTCCACTTT
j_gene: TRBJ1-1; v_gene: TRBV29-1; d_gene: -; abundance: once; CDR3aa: CSVESRVTEALF; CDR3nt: TGCAGCGTTGAATCCAGGGTCACTGAAGCTCTCTTT
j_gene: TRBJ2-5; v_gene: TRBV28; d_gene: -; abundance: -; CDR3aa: CASSYSGTQETQYF; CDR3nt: TGTGCCAGCAGTTACTCAGGTACCCAAGAGACCCAGTACTTC
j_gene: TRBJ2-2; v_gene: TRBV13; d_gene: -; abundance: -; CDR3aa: CASSLFSNTGELFF; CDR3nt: TGTGCCAGCAGCTTATTCTCGAACACCGGGGAGCTGTTTTTT
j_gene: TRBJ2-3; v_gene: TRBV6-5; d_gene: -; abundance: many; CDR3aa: CASSYSFQGTDTQYF; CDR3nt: TGTGCCAGCAGTTACTCCTTCCAGGGCACAGATACGCAGTATTTT
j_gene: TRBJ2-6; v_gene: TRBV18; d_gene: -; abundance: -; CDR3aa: CASSPPGFSGANVLTF; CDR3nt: TGTGCCAGCTCACCACCAGGATTCTCTGGGGCCAACGTCCTGACTTTC
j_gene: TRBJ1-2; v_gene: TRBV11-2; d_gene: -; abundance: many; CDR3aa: CASSRQPRGYGYTF; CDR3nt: TGTGCCAGCAGCCGCCAGCCCCGCGGCTATGGCTACACCTTC
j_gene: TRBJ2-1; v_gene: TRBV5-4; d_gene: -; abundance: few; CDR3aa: CVSSPHETSEQFF; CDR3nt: TGTGTCAGCAGCCCTCACGAGACTTCTGAGCAGTTCTTC
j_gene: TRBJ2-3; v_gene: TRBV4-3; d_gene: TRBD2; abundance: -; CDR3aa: CASSQGTTSGRLTDSQYF; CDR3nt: TGCGCCAGCAGCCAAGGTACCACTAGCGGGAGACTCACAGATTCGCAGTATTTT
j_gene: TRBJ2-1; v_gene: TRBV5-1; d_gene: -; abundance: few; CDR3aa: CASSLEAYNEQFF; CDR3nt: TGCGCCAGCAGCTTGGAGGCTTACAATGAGCAGTTCTTC
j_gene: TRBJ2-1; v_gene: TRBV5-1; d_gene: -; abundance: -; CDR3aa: CASSLQQSSYNEQFF; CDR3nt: TGCGCCAGCAGCTTGCAACAATCTTCCTACAATGAGCAGTTCTTC
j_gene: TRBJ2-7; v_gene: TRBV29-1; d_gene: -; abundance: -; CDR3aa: CSVRTWPEQYF; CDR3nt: TGTAGCGTCCGGACATGGCCCGAGCAGTACTTC
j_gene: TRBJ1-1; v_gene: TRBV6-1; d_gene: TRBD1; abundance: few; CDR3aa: CASSLGQGSTEAFF; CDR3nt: TGTGCCAGCAGCCTCGGACAGGGGAGCACTGAAGCTTTCTTT
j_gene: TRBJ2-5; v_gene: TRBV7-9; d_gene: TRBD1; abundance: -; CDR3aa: CASSQWQGVVLQETQYF; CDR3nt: TGTGCCAGCAGCCAATGGCAGGGGGTGGTACTCCAAGAGACCCAGTACTTC
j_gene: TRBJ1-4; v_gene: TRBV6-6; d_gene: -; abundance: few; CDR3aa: CASSFLDGRNEKLFF; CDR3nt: TGTGCCAGCAGTTTCCTGGACGGACGAAATGAAAAACTGTTTTTT
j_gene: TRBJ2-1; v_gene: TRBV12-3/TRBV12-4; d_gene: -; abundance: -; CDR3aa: CASTSRGSGNEQFF; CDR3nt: TGTGCCAGCACTTCGAGGGGATCGGGCAATGAGCAGTTCTTC
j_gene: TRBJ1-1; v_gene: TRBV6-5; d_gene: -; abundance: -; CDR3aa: CASSTLHSTVTEAFF; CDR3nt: TGTGCCAGCAGTACTCTCCACTCGACGGTCACTGAAGCTTTCTTT
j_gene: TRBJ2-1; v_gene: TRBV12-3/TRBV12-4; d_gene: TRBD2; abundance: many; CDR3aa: CVTSSGRWSYNEQFF; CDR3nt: TGTGTAACTTCAAGCGGGAGATGGTCCTACAATGAGCAGTTCTTC